The sequence of this T cell receptor beta chain was determined in a study of response to subunit inactivated influenza vaccine. Ten or more counts support this clonotype. The CDR3 length is 14 residues. V trimming: 3 bases; J trimming: 3 bases; junction bases outside the gene matches: 2. The V gene's germline CDR1 is MDHEN and CDR2 SYDVKM. A single record per CDR3 protein comes from TCRdb applying MiXCR to the RT-PCR reads. The profile shows 170,000 or so distinct CDR3 sequences, approximately 12% of them singletons. The clonotype comes from a man aged 50 to 69 who received an inactivated influenza vaccine. The specimen was CD8+ T cells sorted from PBMCs, collected about 24 months after vaccination. This chain links TRBV28 with TRBJ2-1; 7 bases are a match to TRBD1. The CDR3 sequence is CASSFPGGYNEQFF. The CDR3, as DNA: TGTGCCAGCAGTTTTCCAGGGGGCTACAATGAGCAGTTCTTC.